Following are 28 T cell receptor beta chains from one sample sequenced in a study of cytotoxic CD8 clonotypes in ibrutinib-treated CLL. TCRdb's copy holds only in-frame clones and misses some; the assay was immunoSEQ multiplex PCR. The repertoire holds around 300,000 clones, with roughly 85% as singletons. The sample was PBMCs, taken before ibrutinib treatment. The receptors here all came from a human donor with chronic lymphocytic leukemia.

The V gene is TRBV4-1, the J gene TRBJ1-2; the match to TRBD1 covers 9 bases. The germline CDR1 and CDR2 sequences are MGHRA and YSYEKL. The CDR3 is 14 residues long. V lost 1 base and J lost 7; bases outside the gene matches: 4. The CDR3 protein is CASSQGGTGIGYTF. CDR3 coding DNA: TGCGCCAGCAGCCAAGGCGGGACAGGGATTGGCTACACCTTC.

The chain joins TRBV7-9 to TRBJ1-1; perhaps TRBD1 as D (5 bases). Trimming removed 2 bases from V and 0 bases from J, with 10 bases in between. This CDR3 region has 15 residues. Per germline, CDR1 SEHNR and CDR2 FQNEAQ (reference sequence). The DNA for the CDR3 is TGTGCCAGCAGCTTAAAGGACACACTGAACACTGAAGCTTTCTTT. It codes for CASSLKDTLNTEAFF. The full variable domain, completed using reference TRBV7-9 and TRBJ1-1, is DTGVSQNPRHKITKRGQNVTFRCDPISEHNRLYWYRQTLGQGPEFLTYFQNEAQLEKSRLLSDRFSAERPKGSFSTLEIQRTEQGDSAMYLCASSLKDTLNTEAFFGQGTRLTVV.

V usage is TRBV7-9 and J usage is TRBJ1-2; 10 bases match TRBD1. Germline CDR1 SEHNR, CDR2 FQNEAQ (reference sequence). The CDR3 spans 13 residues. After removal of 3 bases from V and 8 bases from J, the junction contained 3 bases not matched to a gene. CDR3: CASSLGQGMGYTF. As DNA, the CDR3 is TGTGCCAGCAGCTTGGGACAGGGGATGGGCTACACCTTC.

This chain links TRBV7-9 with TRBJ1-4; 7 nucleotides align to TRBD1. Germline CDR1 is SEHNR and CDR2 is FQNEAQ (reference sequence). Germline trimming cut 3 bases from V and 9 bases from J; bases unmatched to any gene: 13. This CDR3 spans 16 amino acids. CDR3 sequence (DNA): TGTGCCAGCAGCTTCTCAACAGGGGAAGCAGGGCAAAAACTGTTTTTT. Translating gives CASSFSTGEAGQKLFF. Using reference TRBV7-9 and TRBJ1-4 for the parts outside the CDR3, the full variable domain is DTGVSQNPRHKITKRGQNVTFRCDPISEHNRLYWYRQTLGQGPEFLTYFQNEAQLEKSRLLSDRFSAERPKGSFSTLEIQRTEQGDSAMYLCASSFSTGEAGQKLFFGSGTQLSVL.

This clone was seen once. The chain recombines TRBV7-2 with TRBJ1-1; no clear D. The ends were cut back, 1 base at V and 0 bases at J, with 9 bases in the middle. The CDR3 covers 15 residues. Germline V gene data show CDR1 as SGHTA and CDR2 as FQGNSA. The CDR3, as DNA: TGTGCCAGCAGCTTAGTGGGCAGCATGAACACTGAAGCTTTCTTT. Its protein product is CASSLVGSMNTEAFF.

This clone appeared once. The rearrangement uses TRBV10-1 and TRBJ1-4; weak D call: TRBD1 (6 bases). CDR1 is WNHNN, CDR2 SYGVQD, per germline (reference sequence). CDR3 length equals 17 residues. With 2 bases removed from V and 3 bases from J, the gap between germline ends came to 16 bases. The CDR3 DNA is TGCGCCAGCAGTGAGAGATTTGCAGGGGTGGCTAATGAAAAACTGTTTTTT. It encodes CASSERFAGVANEKLFF.

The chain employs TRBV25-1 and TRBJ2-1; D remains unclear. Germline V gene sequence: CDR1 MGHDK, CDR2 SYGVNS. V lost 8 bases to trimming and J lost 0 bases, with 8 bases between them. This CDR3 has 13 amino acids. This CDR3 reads CASRAASYNEQFF. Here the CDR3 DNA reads TGTGCCAGCCGGGCGGCCTCCTACAATGAGCAGTTCTTC.

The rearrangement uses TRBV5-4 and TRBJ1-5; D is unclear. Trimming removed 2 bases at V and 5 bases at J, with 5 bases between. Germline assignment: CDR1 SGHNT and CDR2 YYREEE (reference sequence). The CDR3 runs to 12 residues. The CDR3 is CASSFHDQPQHF. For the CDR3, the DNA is TGTGCCAGCAGCTTCCACGATCAGCCCCAGCATTTT.

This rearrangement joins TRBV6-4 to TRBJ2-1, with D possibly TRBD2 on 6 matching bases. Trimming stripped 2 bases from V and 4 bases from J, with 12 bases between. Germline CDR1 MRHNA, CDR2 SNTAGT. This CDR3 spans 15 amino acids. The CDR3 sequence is CASSDEGGTYNEQFF. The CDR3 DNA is TGTGCCAGCAGTGACGAGGGAGGCACTTACAATGAGCAGTTCTTC.

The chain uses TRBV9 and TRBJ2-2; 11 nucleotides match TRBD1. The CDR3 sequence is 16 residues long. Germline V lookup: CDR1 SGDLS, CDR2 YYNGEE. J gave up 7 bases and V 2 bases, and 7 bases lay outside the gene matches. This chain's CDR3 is CASSVWTGGDSGELFF. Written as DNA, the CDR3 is TGTGCCAGCAGCGTTTGGACAGGGGGCGATAGCGGGGAGCTGTTTTTT. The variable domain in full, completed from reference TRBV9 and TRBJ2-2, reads DSGVTQTPKHLITATGQRVTLRCSPRSGDLSVYWYQQSLDQGLQFLIQYYNGEERAKGNILERFSAQQFPDLHSELNLSSLELGDSALYFCASSVWTGGDSGELFFGEGSRLTVL.

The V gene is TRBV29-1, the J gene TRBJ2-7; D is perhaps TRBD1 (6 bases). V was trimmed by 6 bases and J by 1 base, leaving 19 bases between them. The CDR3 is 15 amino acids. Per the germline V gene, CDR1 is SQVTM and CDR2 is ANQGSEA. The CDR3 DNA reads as TGCAGCGTCCCCCCGTCGACAGGCGGATCCTACGAGCAGTACTTC. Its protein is CSVPPSTGGSYEQYF.

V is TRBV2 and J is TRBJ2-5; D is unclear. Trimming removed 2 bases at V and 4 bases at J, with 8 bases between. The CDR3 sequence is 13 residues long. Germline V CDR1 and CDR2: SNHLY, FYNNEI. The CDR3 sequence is CASSEQPTETQYF. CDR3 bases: TGTGCCAGCAGTGAACAACCTACAGAGACCCAGTACTTC.

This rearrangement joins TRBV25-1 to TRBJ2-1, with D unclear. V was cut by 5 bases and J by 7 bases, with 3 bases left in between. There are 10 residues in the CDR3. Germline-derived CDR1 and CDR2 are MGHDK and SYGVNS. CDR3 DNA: TGTGCCAGCAGTTTGAATGAGCAGTTCTTC. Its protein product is CASSLNEQFF.

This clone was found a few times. The CDR3 spells CASSPTPIMPANYGYTF. In DNA, the CDR3 is TGCGCCAGCAGCCCGACCCCGATAATGCCAGCTAACTATGGCTACACCTTC. This chain links TRBV5-1 with TRBJ1-2; no clear D gene. Trimming removed 4 bases from V and 0 bases from J, with 19 bases in between. From germline, CDR1 is SGHRS and CDR2 YFSETQ. The CDR3 is 17 residues long.

The CDR3 coding sequence is TGTGCCAGCAGTATTTGGGGACTGTCGACGCAGTTCTTC. Translation: CASSIWGLSTQFF. This sequence joins TRBV25-1 and TRBJ2-1, with D perhaps matching TRBD2 (6 bases). The CDR3 sequence is 13 residues long. The V gene's germline CDR1 is MGHDK and CDR2 SYGVNS. The ends were cut back, 5 bases at V and 12 bases at J, with 17 bases in the middle.

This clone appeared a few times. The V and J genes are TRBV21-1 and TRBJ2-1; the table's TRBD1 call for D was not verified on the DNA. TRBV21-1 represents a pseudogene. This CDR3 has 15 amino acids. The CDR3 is CASSKVFGQDNEQFF. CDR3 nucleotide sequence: TGTGCCAGCAGCAAAGTTTTTGGACAGGACAATGAGCAGTTCTTC.

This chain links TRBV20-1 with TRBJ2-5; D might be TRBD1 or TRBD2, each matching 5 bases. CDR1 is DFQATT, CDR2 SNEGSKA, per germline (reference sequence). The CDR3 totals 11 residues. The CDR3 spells CSLGAGETQYF. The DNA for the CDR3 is TGCAGCCTCGGGGCGGGAGAGACCCAGTACTTC.

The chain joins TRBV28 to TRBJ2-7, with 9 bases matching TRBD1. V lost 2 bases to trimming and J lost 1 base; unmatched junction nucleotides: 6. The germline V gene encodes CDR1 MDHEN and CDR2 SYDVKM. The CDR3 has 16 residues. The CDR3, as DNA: TGTGCCAGCAGTTTAATAACAGGGGGCCTTTCCTACGAGCAGTACTTC. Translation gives CASSLITGGLSYEQYF.

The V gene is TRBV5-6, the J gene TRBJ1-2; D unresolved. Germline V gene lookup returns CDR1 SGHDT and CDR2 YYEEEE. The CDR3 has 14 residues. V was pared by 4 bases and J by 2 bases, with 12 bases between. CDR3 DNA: TGTGCCAGCAGCGTGGTCCCGGGAAACTATGGCTACACCTTC. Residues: CASSVVPGNYGYTF.

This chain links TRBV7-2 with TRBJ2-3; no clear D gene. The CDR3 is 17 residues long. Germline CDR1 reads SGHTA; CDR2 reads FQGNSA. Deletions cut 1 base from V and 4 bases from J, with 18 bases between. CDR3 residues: CASSLEVLRKWADTQYF. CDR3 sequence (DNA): TGTGCCAGCAGCTTAGAGGTGTTAAGGAAATGGGCAGATACGCAGTATTTT.

The CDR3 region is CASSQELAGVDEQYF. CDR3 nucleotide sequence: TGCGCCAGCAGCCAAGAACTAGCGGGAGTGGACGAGCAGTACTTC. V is TRBV4-1 and J is TRBJ2-7; 11 bases agree with TRBD2. This CDR3 is 15 amino acids long. Trimming removed 0 bases from V and 5 bases from J; junction bases left unmatched: 3. The germline V gene has CDR1 MGHRA and CDR2 YSYEKL.

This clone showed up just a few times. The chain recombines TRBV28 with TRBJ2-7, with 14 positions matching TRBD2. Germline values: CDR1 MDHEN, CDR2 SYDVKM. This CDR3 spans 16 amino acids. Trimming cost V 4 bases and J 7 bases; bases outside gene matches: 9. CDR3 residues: CASSSTGLAGVLEQYF. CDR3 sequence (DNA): TGTGCCAGCAGTTCCACGGGACTAGCGGGAGTGTTAGAGCAGTACTTC. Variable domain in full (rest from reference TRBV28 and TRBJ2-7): DVKVTQSSRYLVKRTGEKVFLECVQDMDHENMFWYRQDPGLGLRLIYFSYDVKMKEKGDIPEGYSVSREKKERFSLILESASTNQTSMYLCASSSTGLAGVLEQYFGPGTRLTVT.

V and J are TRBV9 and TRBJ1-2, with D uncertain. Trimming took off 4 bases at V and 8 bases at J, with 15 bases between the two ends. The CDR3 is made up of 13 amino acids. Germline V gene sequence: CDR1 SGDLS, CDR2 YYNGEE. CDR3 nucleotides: TGTGCCAGCAGCCTGCGGACCTCTGGGGGCTACACCTTC. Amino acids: CASSLRTSGGYTF.

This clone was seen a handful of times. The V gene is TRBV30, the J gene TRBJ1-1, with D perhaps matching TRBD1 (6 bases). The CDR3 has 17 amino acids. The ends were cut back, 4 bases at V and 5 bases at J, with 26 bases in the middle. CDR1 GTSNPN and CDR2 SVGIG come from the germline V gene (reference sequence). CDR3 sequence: CAWMSGGGFRGRTEAFF. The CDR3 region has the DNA TGTGCCTGGATGTCGGGAGGGGGGTTTCGAGGACGGACTGAAGCTTTCTTT.

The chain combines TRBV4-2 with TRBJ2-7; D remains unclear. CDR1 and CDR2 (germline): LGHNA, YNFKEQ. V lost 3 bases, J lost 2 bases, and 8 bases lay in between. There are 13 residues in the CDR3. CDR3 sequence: CASSHGTPYEQYF. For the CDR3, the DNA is TGTGCCAGCAGCCACGGAACACCCTACGAGCAGTACTTC.

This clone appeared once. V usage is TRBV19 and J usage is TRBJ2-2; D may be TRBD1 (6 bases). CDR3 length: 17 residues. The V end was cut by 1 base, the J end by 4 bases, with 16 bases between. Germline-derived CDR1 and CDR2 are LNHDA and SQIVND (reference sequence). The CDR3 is CASSIVKPTGSTGELFF. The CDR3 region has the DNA TGTGCCAGTAGTATAGTAAAGCCGACAGGAAGCACCGGGGAGCTGTTTTTT.

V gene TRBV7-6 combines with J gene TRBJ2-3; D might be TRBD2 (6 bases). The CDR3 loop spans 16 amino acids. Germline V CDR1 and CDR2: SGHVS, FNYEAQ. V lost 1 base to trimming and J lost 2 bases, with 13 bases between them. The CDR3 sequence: CASSLVDGSLTDTQYF. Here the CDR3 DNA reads TGTGCCAGCAGCTTAGTGGACGGGAGCCTCACAGATACGCAGTATTTT.

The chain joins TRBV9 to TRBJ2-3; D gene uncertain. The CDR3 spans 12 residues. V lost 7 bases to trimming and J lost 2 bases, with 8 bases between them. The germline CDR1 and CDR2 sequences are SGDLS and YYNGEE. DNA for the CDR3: TGTGCCAGCGTAGACACCACAGATACGCAGTATTTT. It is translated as CASVDTTDTQYF.